One and the same sample provided the 7 T cell receptor beta chains below, sequenced in a study of somatic mutations in cytotoxic T cells in rheumatoid arthritis. Assay used: immunoSEQ multiplex PCR; TCRdb lists only in-frame clones, some missing. The sample yields 15,000 to 20,000 clones, 65% to 75% seen once. The sample taken for sequencing was CD8+ T cells sorted from blood. The receptors were sampled from a man in his fifties or sixties in good health.

This clone was found once. CDR3 DNA: TGCGCCAGCAGTGAGTCAGGACTACTCACCGGGGAGCTGTTTTTT. Protein: CASSESGLLTGELFF. The rearrangement joins TRBV10-2 to TRBJ2-2, with D possibly TRBD2 on 6 matching bases. The ends were cut back, 0 bases at V and 4 bases at J, with 9 bases in the middle. The germline V gene has CDR1 WSHSY and CDR2 SAAADI. The CDR3 sequence is 15 residues long.

The chain uses TRBV6-5 and TRBJ2-7; 8 nucleotides align to TRBD1. The CDR3 sequence is 14 residues long. J gave up 3 bases and V 6 bases, and 7 bases lay outside the gene matches. CDR1 and CDR2 (germline): MNHEY, SVGAGI. The CDR3 reads CASSRPGTGYEQYF. Here the CDR3 DNA reads TGTGCCAGCAGCCGTCCCGGGACAGGCTACGAGCAGTACTTC.

The V gene is TRBV6-5, the J gene TRBJ2-3; D not certain. CDR3 length: 14 amino acids. V shed 6 bases and J shed 0 bases, with 10 bases lying between them. Germline V CDR1 and CDR2: MNHEY, SVGAGI. The CDR3 DNA reads TGTGCCAGCAGCCACGGTCCTAGCACAGATACGCAGTATTTT. The encoded protein is CASSHGPSTDTQYF.

The gene calls are TRBV5-1 and TRBJ2-7; a possible D gene is TRBD1 (5 bases). Germline loops: CDR1 SGHRS, CDR2 YFSETQ. V dropped 0 bases and J dropped 6 bases, with 13 bases sitting between them. The CDR3 runs to 14 residues. The CDR3 DNA reads as TGCGCCAGCAGCTTGGAGGCAGGGTTTCGCGAGCAGTACTTC. Translating gives CASSLEAGFREQYF. The whole variable domain, filled in from reference TRBV5-1 and TRBJ2-7, reads KAGVTQTPRYLIKTRGQQVTLSCSPISGHRSVSWYQQTPGQGLQFLFEYFSETQRNKGNFPGRFSGRQFSNSRSEMNVSTLELGDSALYLCASSLEAGFREQYFGPGTRLTVT.

This rearrangement joins TRBV4-3 to TRBJ2-7, with 13 nucleotides matching TRBD2. Germline values: CDR1 LGHNA, CDR2 YSLEER. V trimming: 1 base; J trimming: 2 bases; junction bases outside the gene matches: 8. The CDR3 loop spans 18 amino acids. The CDR3 spells CASSQGTSGSGRAYEQYF. CDR3 DNA: TGCGCCAGCAGCCAAGGGACTAGCGGGAGTGGGCGAGCCTACGAGCAGTACTTC.

J is TRBJ2-1 and V is TRBV5-4; 12 bases are shared with TRBD2. Germline CDR1 reads SGHNT; CDR2 reads YYREEE (reference sequence). The CDR3 totals 17 residues. V trimming: 7 bases; J trimming: 4 bases; junction bases outside the gene matches: 12. Written as DNA, the CDR3 is TGTGCCAGCGGCAATCGCCCCCTAGCGGGAGGGTACAATGAGCAGTTCTTC. It yields the protein CASGNRPLAGGYNEQFF.

This chain joins TRBV25-1 and TRBJ1-2, with 9 bases identical to TRBD1. Germline CDR1 is MGHDK and CDR2 is SYGVNS. The CDR3 length is 15 residues. Germline trimming cut 7 bases from V and 4 bases from J; bases unmatched to any gene: 10. CDR3 region: CASTGQGEEPYGYTF. CDR3 DNA sequence: TGTGCCAGCACGGGACAGGGAGAGGAGCCCTATGGCTACACCTTC.